This T cell receptor beta chain was retrieved from a study of post-analysis software for immune sequencing data. This CDR3 is built from 15 residues. Looked up from germline, CDR1 is SGHTA and CDR2 is FQGNSA. The trim removed 3 bases at V and 3 bases at J, leaving 1 base unmatched. Study-wide results and limits: Four to six TRBV segments were more frequent in patients than controls; TRBV5-6, TRBV5-1 and TRBV20-1 belonged to this group.

cDNA libraries of TCR beta carried unique molecular identifiers. In TCRdb, the PCR reads were re-called with MiXCR into one record per CDR3 protein. The data hold about 400,000 distinct CDR3 sequences, with 30% to 45% observed a single time. This clonotype was counted ten times or more. Its specificity is unknown. The sample taken for sequencing was blood. The rearrangement uses TRBV7-2 and TRBJ2-1; 11 nucleotides align to TRBD2. This receptor was obtained from a girl aged 5 to 17 with multiple sclerosis. This chain's CDR3 is CASSFTSGGYNEQFF. CDR3 nucleotides: TGTGCCAGCAGCTTTACTAGCGGGGGCTACAATGAGCAGTTCTTC.